This T cell receptor (beta chain) was sequenced during a study of identical twins (dated by TCRdb to the mid-2010s). Regarding the complete study: TCR alpha and beta repertoires from monozygotic twins, unrelated adults of various ages and cord blood were deep-sequenced to test whether fetal clonotypes persist. Replicate twin experiments were performed at different times using different library preparation protocols to rule out contamination.

This clonotype came up a few times. The antigen it recognizes is unknown. There are no base qualities to consult, and no much larger clone falls within one base. Libraries were built with 5' RACE. TCRdb shows the sequencer as Illumina HiSeq 2000. Template switching introduced a universal primer binding site; the final cDNA contained a unique molecular identifier, enabling accurate counting of TCR cDNA molecules. First-strand cDNA for TCR alpha and beta chains was synthesized from specific primers in the conserved constant-segment region. To control for contamination, every cDNA library was double barcoded, receiving both a SMART-Mk sample barcode and Illumina barcodes. TruSeq adapter sequences along with Illumina sample barcodes were introduced in two successive PCR steps. The Illumina HiSeq platform was used with custom primers to sequence TCR alpha and beta cDNA libraries. As for the authors' bioinformatics: MiGEC was used to process raw reads and extract unique molecular identifiers, and MiXCR was used to find CDR3 positions. Recombination models were inferred per individual with the repgenHMM and IGoR tools using an EM algorithm. Shared clonotypes were analyzed with the tcR package in R, and sharing was normalized by the product of cloneset sizes. Out-of-frame nonproductive sequences were analyzed to study raw recombination free of thymic and clonal selection effects. The public sequencing data were trimmed at Q25 with fastp and processed into clonotypes with MiXCR by TCRdb, which kept only in-frame beta chains. One record per CDR3 amino acid sequence lists the most common genes and DNA. TCRdb assigned the V and J calls; the authors' analysis was not used. This sample comprises 500,000 to 650,000 distinct CDR3 sequences, approximately 20% of them detected only once. 0.48% of the sample is in the top ten clones.

Every donor in the study was a healthy Caucasian. The twin cohort comprised three pairs of female monozygotic twins, all aged roughly 18 to 30 years. Positive isolation kits from Invitrogen were used to isolate CD4+ and CD8+ T cell populations. The full study reports these points: Abundant cord blood beta clonotypes had fewer insertions, young adult naive repertoires showed a similar but weaker trend, and memory repertoires showed no such trend. In monozygotic twins, recombination models systematically underestimated out-of-frame TCR alpha sharing, but the models matched the sharing seen between unrelated individuals. Compared with coincidental sharing between unrelated individuals, an excess of low generation-probability sequences was observed among out-of-frame TCR alpha sequences shared between twins. Invariant T cells such as MAIT and iNKT could partly confound zero-insertion analyses, though diverse VJ usage argued against this for most clonotypes. Because the same donors could not be followed over many years, the conclusions depended on cross-sectional statistical analysis. In beta out-of-frame sequences, excess twin sharing was weaker, because having fewer shared sequences lowered the signal-to-noise ratio.

The CDR3 sequence holds 15 residues, the cysteine and phenylalanine included. The only DNA kept is the CDR3, 45 bases in frame from the first base. The junction shows trimming of 6 bases on V and 5 bases on J, and the gene matches do not reach 7 bases of it. In the germline V gene, CDR1 corresponds to MNHNS and CDR2 to SASEGT. The same data also contributed to another study, on yellow fever vaccine responses in identical twins. Looking at the second paper: The authors reported that the T cell response to vaccination in identical twins appeared partly convergent and partly personalized. In the study, vaccine-responding T cell clones were precisely tracked in identical twins.

The chain joins TRBV6-1 to TRBJ2-7; TRBD2 aligns with 13 central bases. The source material was CD4+ T cells sorted from blood. The receptor was isolated from a woman in her late teens or twenties in good health. The DNA sequence reads TGTGCCAGCAGAAGCACTAGCGGGAGGGCCCACGAGCAGTACTTC. This gives the protein CASRSTSGRAHEQYF.